These 22 T cell receptor beta chains were all obtained from the same sample, sequenced in a study of cytomegalovirus exposure and HLA in healthy donors. The PCR had 60 Vbeta and 13 Jbeta primers. Method: immunoSEQ multiplex PCR; TCRdb's copy keeps in-frame clones and lacks some. This sample carries about 140,000 clones, around a tenth of them seen once, and the ten largest clones take 1.8%. Sequencing was performed on PBMCs. These receptor sequences come from a man aged 45-65 years in good health and CMV-seronegative.

There are a few counts of this clone. The chain joins TRBV10-3 to TRBJ2-5; D is possibly TRBD2 (5 bases). The germline gives CDR1 ENHRY, CDR2 SYGVKD. CDR3 length: 13 residues. V lost 2 bases to trimming and J lost 9 bases, with 13 bases between them. The CDR3 DNA sequence: TGTGCCATCAGTGAGGGACTGCAGGTGGCCCAGTACTTC. Its translation is CAISEGLQVAQYF.

This clone was observed a few times. J is TRBJ2-2 and V is TRBV5-6; TRBD2 is a possible D gene (6 bases). V was trimmed by 1 base and J by 5 bases, leaving 12 bases between them. Per germline, CDR1 SGHDT and CDR2 YYEEEE. The CDR3 is 15 amino acids. CDR3 coding DNA: TGTGCCAGCAGCTTGTTCGGGAGACGAACCGGGGAGCTGTTTTTT. Its protein product is CASSLFGRRTGELFF.

This clone was counted only a few times. The V call is TRBV6-1, the J call TRBJ1-2; possible D gene TRBD1, 5 bases. Between the trimmed V and J ends, which lost 0 bases and 7 bases, there was a span of 15 bases. This CDR3 is built from 15 residues. Germline V gene sequence: CDR1 MNHNS, CDR2 SASEGT. The CDR3 is CASSEAARAESGYTF. The CDR3 DNA is TGTGCCAGCAGTGAAGCGGCCAGGGCTGAATCTGGCTACACCTTC.

About this clone: Sequence at one end of the junction differs from germline and may be a read error. Other nucleotide sequences from this sample produce the same CDR3. V usage is TRBV11-2 and J usage is TRBJ2-7; 13 bases are a match to TRBD2. Per germline, CDR1 SGHAT and CDR2 FQNNGV. The CDR3 sequence is 15 residues long. The CDR3, as DNA: TGCGCCAGCAGGTACGGGACTAGCGGGGCCTACGAGCAGTACTTC. It yields the protein CASRYGTSGAYEQYF.

This clone was recorded a few times. One end of the junction does not line up with germline, which may come from a read error. V is TRBV19 and J is TRBJ1-5; 12 bases are a match to TRBD1. The germline gives CDR1 LNHDA, CDR2 SQIVND (reference sequence). The CDR3 sequence is 16 residues long. The CDR3 reads CVSSMRRDRGHQPQHF. Written as DNA, the CDR3 is TGTGTCAGTAGTATGAGACGGGACAGGGGGCATCAGCCCCAGCATTTT.

This clone is a singleton in its sample. CDR3 region: CASSWGLAGGLVSYEQYF. In DNA, the CDR3 is TGCGCCAGCAGCTGGGGACTAGCGGGGGGGCTTGTCTCCTACGAGCAGTACTTC. This chain links TRBV5-1 with TRBJ2-7; 16 nucleotides agree with TRBD2. The CDR3 has 18 amino acids. The germline gives CDR1 SGHRS, CDR2 YFSETQ. V lost 3 bases, J lost 0 bases, and 6 bases stayed unmatched.

Notes on this clone: Other DNA sequences from this sample encode an identical CDR3 as well. The V call is TRBV30, the J call TRBJ2-7; D is possibly TRBD1 (6 bases). From germline, CDR1 is GTSNPN and CDR2 SVGIG (reference sequence). V gave up 0 bases and J gave up 3 bases, with 6 bases separating them. This CDR3 is 12 amino acids long. The CDR3 reads CAWSVQGYEQYF. In DNA, the CDR3 is TGTGCCTGGAGTGTACAGGGCTACGAGCAGTACTTC.

A few counts support this clone. The chain uses TRBV11-2 and TRBJ2-1; 9 bases fit TRBD2. The CDR3 contains 17 residues. Germline V gene lookup returns CDR1 SGHAT and CDR2 FQNNGV. With 1 base clipped from V and 9 bases from J, the junction kept 13 bases outside the gene matches. CDR3 residues: CASSLVGAGGPHSEQFF. CDR3 sequence (DNA): TGTGCCAGCAGCTTAGTAGGGGCGGGGGGGCCCCATAGTGAGCAGTTCTTC.

The rearrangement links TRBV7-3 to TRBJ1-1; 7 nucleotides line up with TRBD1. V lost 5 bases and J lost 7; bases outside the gene matches: 7. The CDR3 consists of 13 residues. Germline loops: CDR1 SGHTA, CDR2 FQGTGA. The CDR3 coding sequence is TGTGCCAGCAGCACTAACGGGGACAGTGAAGCTTTCTTT. Protein product: CASSTNGDSEAFF.

This chain joins TRBV5-4 and TRBJ2-3; tentative D call: TRBD2 (6 bases). This CDR3 is 16 amino acids long. The V end lost 0 bases, the J end lost 0 bases, and 11 bases lay between the germline ends. Germline CDR1 is SGHNT and CDR2 is YYREEE (reference sequence). The CDR3, as DNA: TGTGCCAGCAGCTTGGGGCGGGGTACAAGCACAGATACGCAGTATTTT. This translates into CASSLGRGTSTDTQYF.

The V and J genes are TRBV7-9 and TRBJ2-1; TRBD2 matches at 10 bases. Unmatched junction bases numbered 14, after V lost 2 bases and J lost 7 bases. The CDR3 totals 18 residues. The V gene's germline CDR1 is SEHNR and CDR2 FQNEAQ (reference sequence). The CDR3 DNA is TGTGCCAGCAGCTTATCGCTAGCGGGAGAACCAGTGGGGAATGAGCAGTTCTTC. Its protein is CASSLSLAGEPVGNEQFF.

This clone was seen only a few times. The chain links TRBV5-1 to TRBJ1-2; a weak D match, TRBD1 (6 bases). Germline V gives CDR1 SGHRS, CDR2 YFSETQ. The CDR3 totals 17 residues. V was clipped by 4 bases and J by 2 bases, with 21 bases between them. The CDR3: CASSPQAPTGFNYGYTF. The CDR3 DNA sequence: TGCGCCAGCAGCCCCCAGGCACCGACAGGATTCAACTATGGCTACACCTTC.

This clone was seen a handful of times. J is TRBJ2-1 and V is TRBV7-2, with 9 bases identical to TRBD2. The germline CDR1 and CDR2 sequences are SGHTA and FQGNSA. The CDR3 sequence is 15 residues long. V lost 7 bases, J lost 8 bases, and 12 bases stayed unmatched. The CDR3 nucleotides read TGTGCCAGCACACAAGAGGCTAGCGGGGTGGATGAGCAGTTCTTC. This encodes CASTQEASGVDEQFF.

This rearrangement joins TRBV5-1 to TRBJ1-5, with D possibly TRBD1 on 6 matching bases. The CDR3 is 14 residues long. Between the trimmed V and J ends, which lost 0 bases and 7 bases, there was a span of 11 bases. From germline, CDR1 is SGHRS and CDR2 YFSETQ. CDR3 sequence reads: CASSLEQGGQPQHF. CDR3 nucleotide sequence: TGCGCCAGCAGCTTGGAACAGGGTGGCCAGCCCCAGCATTTT.

This clone was seen more than once but under ten times. This chain links TRBV2 with TRBJ2-5; 9 bases align to TRBD1. The CDR3 has 15 amino acids. Trimming took 6 bases from V and 4 from J; bases not matched to a gene: 9. Per the germline V gene, CDR1 is SNHLY and CDR2 is FYNNEI. The CDR3: CASRDRGRGRETQYF. The DNA of the CDR3 is TGTGCCAGCAGGGACAGGGGCAGGGGGAGAGAGACCCAGTACTTC.

The rearrangement uses TRBV6-6 and TRBJ2-1, with D possibly being TRBD1 (5 bases). There are 14 residues in the CDR3. Germline CDR1 MNHNY, CDR2 SVGAGI (reference sequence). Trimming pared 5 bases from V and 4 bases from J, leaving 12 bases between. The CDR3 region has the DNA TGTGCCAGCAGTCTATACGACAGTTACAATGAGCAGTTCTTC. Its protein product is CASSLYDSYNEQFF.

This clone was detected only a few times. The J gene is TRBJ1-1, the V gene TRBV5-3; 8 bases match TRBD1. TRBV5-3 is an ORF, and what it does is uncertain. V gave up 4 bases and J gave up 5 bases; unmatched junction bases: 10. This CDR3 is built from 15 residues. The CDR3 sequence: CARSPDRGGGTEAFF. CDR3 in DNA: TGTGCCAGAAGCCCCGACAGGGGAGGGGGGACTGAAGCTTTCTTT.

The chain has TRBV19 and TRBJ2-1, with TRBD2 matching 10 bases. V lost 4 bases to trimming and J lost 7 bases; unmatched junction nucleotides: 7. This CDR3 is built from 15 residues. The germline gives CDR1 LNHDA, CDR2 SQIVND (reference sequence). This chain's CDR3 is CASSNSGGRLNEQFF. The DNA for the CDR3 is TGTGCCAGTAGTAATAGCGGGGGGCGCTTAAATGAGCAGTTCTTC.

The CDR3 here is CAWSGPGRNQPQHF. In DNA, the CDR3 is TGTGCCTGGAGTGGGCCAGGGAGGAATCAGCCCCAGCATTTT. The chain joins TRBV30 to TRBJ1-5, with a weak D call TRBD1 (5 bases). Trimming cost V 1 base and J 4 bases, with 11 bases left between them. CDR1 is GTSNPN and CDR2 is SVGIG in the germline V gene (reference sequence). This CDR3 comprises 14 residues.

The chain carries TRBV6-5 and TRBJ2-7; 8 bases map to TRBD1. The CDR3 has 14 residues. Germline CDR1 MNHEY, CDR2 SVGAGI. J gave up 4 bases and V 6 bases, and 8 bases lay outside the gene matches. The CDR3 sequence is CASSLGDRRYEQYF. In DNA form, the CDR3 reads TGTGCCAGCAGCCTAGGGGACAGGCGATACGAGCAGTACTTC.

This clone was seen a few times. DNA for the CDR3: TGCGCCAGCAGGCGGGGCAGGGACGAGACCCAGTACTTC. Its translation is CASRRGRDETQYF. V usage is TRBV5-1 and J usage is TRBJ2-5, with D possibly matching TRBD2 (6 bases). V shed 5 bases and J shed 5 bases, with 13 bases lying between them. CDR1 is SGHRS, CDR2 YFSETQ, per germline. CDR3 length: 13 amino acids.

A few counts support this clone. The chain is built from TRBV5-1 and TRBJ2-7, with 8 positions matching TRBD1. The CDR3 totals 15 residues. After removal of 1 base from V and 0 bases from J, the junction contained 3 bases not matched to a gene. In germline, CDR1 is SGHRS, CDR2 YFSETQ. The CDR3: CASSLLQGASYEQYF. In DNA, the CDR3 is TGCGCCAGCAGCTTGCTGCAGGGGGCCTCCTACGAGCAGTACTTC.